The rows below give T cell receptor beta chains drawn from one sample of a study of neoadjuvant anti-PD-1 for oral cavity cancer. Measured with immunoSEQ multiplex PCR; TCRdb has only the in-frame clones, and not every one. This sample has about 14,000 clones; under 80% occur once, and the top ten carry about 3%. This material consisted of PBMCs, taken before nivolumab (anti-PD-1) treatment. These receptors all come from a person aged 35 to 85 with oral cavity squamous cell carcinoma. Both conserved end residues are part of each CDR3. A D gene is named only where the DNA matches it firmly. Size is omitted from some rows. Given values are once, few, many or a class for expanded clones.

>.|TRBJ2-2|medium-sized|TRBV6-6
TGTGCCAGTTACGCCGTTGGGGAGCTGTTTTTT
CASYAVGELFF
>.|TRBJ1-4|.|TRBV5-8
TGTGCCAGCAGCTTAAGAAGATCCTGGGTCGTGCCTAATGAAAAACTGTTTTTT
CASSLRRSWVVPNEKLFF
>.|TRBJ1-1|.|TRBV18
TGTGCCAGCTCCTCAGGACTACTTGACACTGAAGCTTTCTTT
CASSSGLLDTEAFF
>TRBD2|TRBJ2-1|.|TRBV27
TGTGCCAGCAGTTTCGAGCGGGAGGGCAGGAATGAGCAGTTCTTC
CASSFEREGRNEQFF
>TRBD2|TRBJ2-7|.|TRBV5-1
TGCGCCAGCAGCGGCGGGAGCCCCGCTGCGTTCTACGAGCAGTACTTC
CASSGGSPAAFYEQYF
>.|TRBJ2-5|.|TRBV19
TGTGCCAGTAGTGTTGGGGGGGAGACCCAGTACTTC
CASSVGGETQYF
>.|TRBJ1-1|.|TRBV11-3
TGTGCCAGCAGCTTAGGATGGGGGGGGAACACTGAAGCTTTCTTT
CASSLGWGGNTEAFF
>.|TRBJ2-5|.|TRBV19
TGTGCCAGTAGTACCCGGGGTGGCGTCGAGACCCAGTACTTC
CASSTRGGVETQYF
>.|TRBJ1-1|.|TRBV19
TGTGCCAGTAGTATAGATTTGTATTGGGGAGGGGAAACTGAAGCTTTCTTT
CASSIDLYWGGETEAFF
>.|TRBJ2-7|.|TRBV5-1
TGCGCCAGCAGCTTGGCCTATGCCGGGACCTACGAGCAGTACTTC
CASSLAYAGTYEQYF
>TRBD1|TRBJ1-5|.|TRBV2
TGTGCCAGCAGTGAAGCGGGACCGGGACAGGGGACTCAGCCCCAGCATTTT
CASSEAGPGQGTQPQHF